This T cell receptor (beta chain) appears in the sequencing data of a study of beta chain features in type 1 diabetes (dated by TCRdb to 2017 to 2018). Looking at the study overall: No differences in mean age, gender distribution, total cell number or subset yield were found between patients and healthy donors. The study compared TCRB repertoires of sorted circulating CD4+ T cell subsets between recently diagnosed type 1 diabetes patients and matched healthy donors. Regulatory and stem cell-like memory subsets were isolated from only 8 patients and about eight healthy donors, whereas naive and central memory subsets came from all 30 or so donors. Across all samples, around 99 million sorted cells were examined, and cell number per subset correlated strongly with RNA yield.

This clone was seen a few times. What antigen it recognizes has not been identified. No quality values exist for individual bases; no much larger clone is one base distant. At the DNA level, this CDR3 is encoded by other sequences in the same sample as well. The germline ends are 7 bases apart after V is trimmed by 0 bases and J by 4 bases. CDR1 KGHSH and CDR2 LQKENI are derived from the germline V gene. Including the terminal cysteine and phenylalanine, the CDR3 comprises 14 residues. Solely the CDR3 DNA is kept, with 42 bases framed from the first base. Broad study findings and their caveats: At VDJ recombination sites, patients with type 1 diabetes made fewer insertions and deleted more nucleotides, a pattern implying thymic rearrangement abnormalities. Because cDNA was sequenced instead of genomic DNA, activated cells with high expression could be over-represented, although the groups did not differ in activation or CD3 levels. Because the HLA sub-analyses included only small numbers of individuals, any influence of HLA type on TCRB rearrangement was left unresolved. A moderate but significant shortening of TCRB CDR3 length was observed in type 1 diabetes patients in all four CD4+ subsets. PCR may preferentially amplify shorter templates, but because patient and control samples were amplified and corrected together, any resulting skew would affect both groups equally. Naive, central memory and regulatory TCRB repertoires appeared more similar among patients than among healthy donors.

A single peripheral blood draw of around 100 mL on average was collected from each donor into heparinised tubes. A BD FACSAria II was used to sort naive, central memory, regulatory and stem cell-like memory CD4+ T cells with a panel that included CD45RO, CCR7, CD25, CD127, CD95 and CD27. All sorted populations exceeded 98% purity. PBMCs were separated immediately by Lymphoprep density gradient centrifugation and were stained directly, without being cultured. Samples were stained and sorted in pairs, with one healthy donor and one patient per experiment, so that batch effects were minimized. The entire amount of isolated RNA was reverse transcribed using the High Capacity cDNA Reverse Transcription Kit, so the sequenced TCRB transcripts were expressed ones. Deep immunoSEQ sequencing was applied to naive, central memory and regulatory T cell samples, giving an average of about 3.8 million total reads per sample. Sorted cells were lysed in RLT buffer and RNA was extracted with DNase-treated RNeasy Micro or Mini kits, depending on cell number. To prevent cross-contamination, every cell subset was processed on its own, while patient and healthy donor samples were processed together. TCRB sequences were amplified from cDNA with the immunoSEQ multiplex PCR, producing 87-bp fragments spanning the CDR3 region. Sequencing of the amplicons was done on the Illumina HiSeq platform. Under the source paper's analysis protocol: PCR bias was corrected computationally using synthetic template baselines, and reads within Hamming distance 2 were collapsed, with unmergeable singletons discarded. Reads were aligned against IMGT so that V, D and J genes, CDR3 length and insertions or deletions at six rearrangement sites could be assigned. Within each subset, clonotype counts were normalized to the number of sorted cells before true diversity and Gini coefficients were calculated with the tcR R package. The overlap coefficient, calculated on TCRB nucleotide sequences, was used to quantify repertoire sharing. Out-of-frame TCRB sequences from naive cells were analyzed as a proxy for the pre-selection repertoire. In its TCRdb copy, this immuneACCESS table keeps in-frame sequences only and misses some clones. Where compared with another copy, unresolved V genes explain less than half of these, and the others have no known cause. V, J and clone size reflect that table, while D and trimming were determined from the DNA. Within this sample are 900,000 or so clones, with under 20% of them counted one time only. About 0.025% of the sample rests with the top ten.

Sequenced input: naive CD4+ T cells from blood. In the paper's terms, the cell subset or site label means: true naive CD4+ T cells. The rearranged segments are TRBV18 and TRBJ2-1; the D gene is perhaps TRBD1, on 5 matching bases. The TCR was taken from a woman aged 18-29 years in good health. The CDR3 protein: CASSPPQGYNEQFF. The DNA sequence follows: TGTGCCAGCTCACCACCCCAGGGATACAATGAGCAGTTCTTC.